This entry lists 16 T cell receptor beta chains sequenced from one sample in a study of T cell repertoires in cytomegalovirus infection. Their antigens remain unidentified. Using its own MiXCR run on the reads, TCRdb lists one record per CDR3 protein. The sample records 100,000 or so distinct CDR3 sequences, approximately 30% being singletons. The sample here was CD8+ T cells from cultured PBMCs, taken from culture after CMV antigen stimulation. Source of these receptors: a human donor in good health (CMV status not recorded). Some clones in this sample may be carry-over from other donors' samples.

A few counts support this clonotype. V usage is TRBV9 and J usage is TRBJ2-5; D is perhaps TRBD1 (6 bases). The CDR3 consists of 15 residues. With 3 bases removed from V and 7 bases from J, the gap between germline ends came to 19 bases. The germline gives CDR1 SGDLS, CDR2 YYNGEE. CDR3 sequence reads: CASSEGQDHIGTQYF. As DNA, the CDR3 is TGTGCCAGCAGCGAGGGACAAGATCACATAGGGACCCAGTACTTC.

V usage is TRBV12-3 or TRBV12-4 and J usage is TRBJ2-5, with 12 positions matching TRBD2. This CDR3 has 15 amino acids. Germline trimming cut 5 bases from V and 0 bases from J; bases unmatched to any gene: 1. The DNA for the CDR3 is TGTGCCAGCAGTAGACTAGCGGGGGACCAAGAGACCCAGTACTTC. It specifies CASSRLAGDQETQYF.

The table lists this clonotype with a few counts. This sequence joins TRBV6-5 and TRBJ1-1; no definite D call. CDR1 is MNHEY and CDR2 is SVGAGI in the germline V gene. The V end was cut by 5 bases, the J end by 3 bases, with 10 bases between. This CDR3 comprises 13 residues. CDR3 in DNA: TGTGCCAGCAGTCTCCTAGCGGACACTGAAGCTTTCTTT. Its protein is CASSLLADTEAFF.

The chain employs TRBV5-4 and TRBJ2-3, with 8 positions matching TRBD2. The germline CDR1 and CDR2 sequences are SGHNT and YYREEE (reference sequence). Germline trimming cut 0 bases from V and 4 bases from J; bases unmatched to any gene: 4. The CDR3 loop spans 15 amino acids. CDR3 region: CASSLEGGGSDTQYF. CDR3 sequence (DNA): TGTGCCAGCAGCTTGGAGGGCGGGGGGTCAGATACGCAGTATTTT. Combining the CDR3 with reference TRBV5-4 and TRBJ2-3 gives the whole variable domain ETGVTQSPTHLIKTRGQQVTLRCSSQSGHNTVSWYQQALGQGPQFIFQYYREEENGRGNFPPRFSGLQFPNYSSELNVNALELDDSALYLCASSLEGGGSDTQYFGPGTRLTVL.

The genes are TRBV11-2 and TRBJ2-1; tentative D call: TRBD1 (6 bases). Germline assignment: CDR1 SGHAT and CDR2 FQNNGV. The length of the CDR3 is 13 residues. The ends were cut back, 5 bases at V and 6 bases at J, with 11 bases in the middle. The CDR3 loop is CASSPFRGNEQFF. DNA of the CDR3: TGTGCCAGCAGCCCATTCAGGGGCAATGAGCAGTTCTTC.

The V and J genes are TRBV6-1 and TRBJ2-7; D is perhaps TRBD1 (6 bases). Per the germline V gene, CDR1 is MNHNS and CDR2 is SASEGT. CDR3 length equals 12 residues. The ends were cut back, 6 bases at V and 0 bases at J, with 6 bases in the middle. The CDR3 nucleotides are TGTGCCAGCAGGGACAGCTCCTACGAGCAGTACTTC. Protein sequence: CASRDSSYEQYF.

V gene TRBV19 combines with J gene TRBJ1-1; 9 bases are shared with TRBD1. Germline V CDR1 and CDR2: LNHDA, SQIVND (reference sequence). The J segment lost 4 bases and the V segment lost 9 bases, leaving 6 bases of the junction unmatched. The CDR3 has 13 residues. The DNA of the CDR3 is TGTGCCAGCCTAACAGGGGGCATCACTGAAGCTTTCTTT. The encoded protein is CASLTGGITEAFF.

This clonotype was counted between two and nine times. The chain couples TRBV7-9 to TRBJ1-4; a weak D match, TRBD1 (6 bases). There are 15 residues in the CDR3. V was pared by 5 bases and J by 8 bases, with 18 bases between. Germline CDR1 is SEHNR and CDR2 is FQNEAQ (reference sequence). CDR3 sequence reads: CASSAGDMPWEKLFF. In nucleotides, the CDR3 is TGTGCCAGCAGCGCCGGGGACATGCCCTGGGAAAAACTGTTTTTT.

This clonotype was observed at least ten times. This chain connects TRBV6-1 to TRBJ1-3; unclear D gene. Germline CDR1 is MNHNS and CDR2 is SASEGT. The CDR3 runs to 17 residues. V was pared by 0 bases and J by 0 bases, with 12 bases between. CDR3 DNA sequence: TGTGCCAGCAGTGAAGCGCTCGGGTGGGGCTCTGGAAACACCATATATTTT. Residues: CASSEALGWGSGNTIYF.

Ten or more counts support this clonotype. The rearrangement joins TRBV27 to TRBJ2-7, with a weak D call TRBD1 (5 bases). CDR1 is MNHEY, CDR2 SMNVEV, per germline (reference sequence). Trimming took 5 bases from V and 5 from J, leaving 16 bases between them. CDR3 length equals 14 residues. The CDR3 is CASSVGQGVNEQYF. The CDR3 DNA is TGTGCCAGCAGTGTCGGACAAGGGGTCAACGAGCAGTACTTC.

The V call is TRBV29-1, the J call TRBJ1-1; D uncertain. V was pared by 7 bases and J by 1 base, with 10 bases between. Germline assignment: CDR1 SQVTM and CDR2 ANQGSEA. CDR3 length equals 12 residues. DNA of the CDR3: TGCAGCGCCTCGGCACAGAACACTGAAGCTTTCTTT. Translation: CSASAQNTEAFF.

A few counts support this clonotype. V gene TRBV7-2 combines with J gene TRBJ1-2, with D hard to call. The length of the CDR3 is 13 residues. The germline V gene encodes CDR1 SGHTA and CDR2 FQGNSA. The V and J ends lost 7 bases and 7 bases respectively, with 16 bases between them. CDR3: CASTGVGYGGYTF. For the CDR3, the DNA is TGTGCCAGCACCGGGGTGGGGTATGGTGGCTACACCTTC.

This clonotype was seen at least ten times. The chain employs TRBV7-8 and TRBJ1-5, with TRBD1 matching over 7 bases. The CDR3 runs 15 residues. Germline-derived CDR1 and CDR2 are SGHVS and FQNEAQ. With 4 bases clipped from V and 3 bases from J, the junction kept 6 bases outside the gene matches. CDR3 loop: CASSSLGTVNQPQHF. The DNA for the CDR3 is TGTGCCAGCAGCTCTCTTGGGACAGTCAATCAGCCCCAGCATTTT.

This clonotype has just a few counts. CDR3 nucleotides: TGTGCCAGCAGCCCAGGGGATTTTGGTTCACCCCTCCACTTT. Protein sequence: CASSPGDFGSPLHF. V and J are TRBV7-9 and TRBJ1-6; TRBD1 might be the D (6 bases). V was cut by 5 bases and J by 9 bases, with 14 bases left in between. CDR3 length: 14 residues. Germline lookup yields CDR1 SEHNR and CDR2 FQNEAQ (reference sequence). Using reference TRBV7-9 and TRBJ1-6 for the parts outside the CDR3, the full variable domain is DTGVSQNPRHKITKRGQNVTFRCDPISEHNRLYWYRQTLGQGPEFLTYFQNEAQLEKSRLLSDRFSAERPKGSFSTLEIQRTEQGDSAMYLCASSPGDFGSPLHFGNGTRLTVT.

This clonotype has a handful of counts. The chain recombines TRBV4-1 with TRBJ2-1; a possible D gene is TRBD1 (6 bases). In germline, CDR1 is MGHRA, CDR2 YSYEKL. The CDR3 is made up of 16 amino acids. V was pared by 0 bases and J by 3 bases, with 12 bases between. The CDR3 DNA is TGCGCCAGCAGCCAAGAGGAGTGGACAGACTACAATGAGCAGTTCTTC. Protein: CASSQEEWTDYNEQFF.

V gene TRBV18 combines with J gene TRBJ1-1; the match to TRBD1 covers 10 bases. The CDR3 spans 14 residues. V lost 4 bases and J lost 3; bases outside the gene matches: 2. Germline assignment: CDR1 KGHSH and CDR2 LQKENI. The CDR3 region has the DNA TGTGCCAGCTCACTGGGACAGGGGCACACTGAAGCTTTCTTT. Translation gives CASSLGQGHTEAFF.